Sequencing of this TCR beta chain was carried out in a study of blood T cell repertoires in COVID-19. Turning to the study itself: The United States, Italy and Spain were the sources of the acute and convalescent COVID-19 samples. Sample material is recorded as cDNA or gDNA derived from T cells, B-cell-depleted T cells, or PBMCs.

Original processing methods: Reference gene primer amplification yielded estimated nucleated cell counts. TCRdb keeps only in-frame clones here, not all; method: immunoSEQ multiplex PCR. V and J calls and clone size are those listed in that table; D and trimming were worked out from the DNA. The top ten clones hold 1.7% of a sample with about 280,000 clones, roughly 89% of them seen once. Germline values: CDR1 SGHAT, CDR2 FQNNGV. Trimming at V came to 3 bases and at J to 3 bases, leaving 7 bases not matched to a gene. The CDR3 is 15 residues long. The source of this sequence is a young woman with acute COVID-19. The rearrangement joins TRBV11-2 to TRBJ1-2; 7 nucleotides match TRBD1. Sequenced: PBMCs or T cells enriched from blood (not recorded which). The CDR3 here is CASSFVSTGDYGYTF. The CDR3 nucleotides are TGTGCCAGCAGCTTCGTCAGTACAGGGGACTATGGCTACACCTTC.